This T cell receptor beta chain was identified during a study of siplizumab effects on memory and regulatory T cells. The study, taken as a whole, reports: Proliferating siplizumab-culture Treg suppressive function went unconfirmed. Unstimulated subset assignment was obtained for only a minor fraction of alloreactive clones. Controls had approximately 27% Treg-derived mappable alloreactive CD4+ clones on average, versus around 71% with siplizumab.

Trimming cost V 7 bases and J 9 bases; bases outside gene matches: 9. This CDR3 is 13 amino acids long. From germline, CDR1 is SGHTA and CDR2 FQGNSA. A remark on this clone: Its antigen is not known.

Roughly 9.3 x 10^4 TCR templates were assayed per sample. Measured with immunoSEQ multiplex PCR; TCRdb has only the in-frame clones, and not every one. The sample includes nearly 85,000 clones, roughly 90% seen only once; the top ten take over 1.5%. Input material: Tregs sorted from blood. J is TRBJ2-1 and V is TRBV7-2, with TRBD2 matching 7 bases. The sequence was obtained from a human donor in good health. The chain's CDR3 is CASTAGNVGEQFF. In DNA form, the CDR3 reads TGTGCCAGCACAGCGGGGAACGTGGGTGAGCAGTTCTTC.